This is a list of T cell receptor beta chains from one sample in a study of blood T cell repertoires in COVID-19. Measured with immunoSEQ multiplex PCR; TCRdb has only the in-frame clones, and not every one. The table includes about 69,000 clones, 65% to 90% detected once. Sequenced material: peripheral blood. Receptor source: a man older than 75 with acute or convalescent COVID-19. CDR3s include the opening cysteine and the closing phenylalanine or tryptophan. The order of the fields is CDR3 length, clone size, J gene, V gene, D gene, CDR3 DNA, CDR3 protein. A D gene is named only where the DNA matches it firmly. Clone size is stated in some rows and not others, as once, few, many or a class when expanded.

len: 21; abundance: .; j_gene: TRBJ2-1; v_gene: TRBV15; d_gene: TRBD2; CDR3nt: TGTGCCACCAGCAGAGATCGGGTTGGTAGCGGGAGAGCTTACCCCTACAATGAGCAGTTCTTC; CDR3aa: CATSRDRVGSGRAYPYNEQFF
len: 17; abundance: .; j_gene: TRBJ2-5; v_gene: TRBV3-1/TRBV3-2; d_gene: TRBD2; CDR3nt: TGTGCCAGCAGCCAAGGGCCCGCGGGGGGACCCAGGGCGACCCAGTACTTC; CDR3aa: CASSQGPAGGPRATQYF
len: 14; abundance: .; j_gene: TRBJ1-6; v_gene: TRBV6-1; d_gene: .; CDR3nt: TGTGCCAGCACTCAGACATCTTATAATTCACCCCTCCACTTT; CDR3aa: CASTQTSYNSPLHF
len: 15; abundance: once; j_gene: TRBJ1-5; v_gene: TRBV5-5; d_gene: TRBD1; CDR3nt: TGTGCCAGCAGCTTTAGTCAGGGGGGCAATCAGCCCCAGCATTTT; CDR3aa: CASSFSQGGNQPQHF
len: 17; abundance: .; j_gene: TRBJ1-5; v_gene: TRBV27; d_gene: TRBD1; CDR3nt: TGTGCCAGCAGCCTCAGGCCCCAACAGGGGGCTATTCAGCCCCAGCATTTT; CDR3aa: CASSLRPQQGAIQPQHF
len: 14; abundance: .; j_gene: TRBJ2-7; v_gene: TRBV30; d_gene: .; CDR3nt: TGTGCCTGGAGCGTTACCGGGTTACGGAACGAGCAGTACTTC; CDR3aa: CAWSVTGLRNEQYF
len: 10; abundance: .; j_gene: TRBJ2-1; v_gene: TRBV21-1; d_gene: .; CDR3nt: TGTGCCAGCCGACAGAATGAGCAGTTCTTC; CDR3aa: CASRQNEQFF
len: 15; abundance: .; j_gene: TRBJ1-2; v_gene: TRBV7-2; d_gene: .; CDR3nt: TGTGCCAGCACCCTTAGCGCTGGGAAAAACTATGGCTACACCTTC; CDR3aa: CASTLSAGKNYGYTF
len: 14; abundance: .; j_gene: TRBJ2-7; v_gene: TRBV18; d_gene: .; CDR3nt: TGTGCCAGCTCACCATCGCAGGGGTCCTACGAGCAGTACTTC; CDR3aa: CASSPSQGSYEQYF
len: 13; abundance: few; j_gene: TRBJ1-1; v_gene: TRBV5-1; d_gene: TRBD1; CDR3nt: TGCGCCAGCACCCAGACAGGGGGCACTGAAGCTTTCTTT; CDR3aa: CASTQTGGTEAFF
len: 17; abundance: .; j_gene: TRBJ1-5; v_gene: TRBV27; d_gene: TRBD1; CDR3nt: TGTGCCAGCAGTTCCCAAATCCCCAGGGGGCTGGGTCAGCCCCAGCATTTT; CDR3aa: CASSSQIPRGLGQPQHF
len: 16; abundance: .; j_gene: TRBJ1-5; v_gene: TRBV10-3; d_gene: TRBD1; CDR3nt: TGTGCCATCAGGGGCGGACAGGGTGAAAGCAATCAGCCCCAGCATTTT; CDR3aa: CAIRGGQGESNQPQHF
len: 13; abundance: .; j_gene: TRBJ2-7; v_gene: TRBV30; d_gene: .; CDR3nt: TGTGCCTGGAGTGTAGACGAAGTAGCCGGGCAGTACTTC; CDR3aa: CAWSVDEVAGQYF
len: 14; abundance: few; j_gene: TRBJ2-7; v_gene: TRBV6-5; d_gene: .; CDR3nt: TGTGCCAGCACCCCACCTGGGACAATCTACGAGCAGTACTTC; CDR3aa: CASTPPGTIYEQYF
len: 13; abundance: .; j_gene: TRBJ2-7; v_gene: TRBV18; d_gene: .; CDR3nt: TGTGCCAGCTCACCAGAGAGGGATTACGAGCAGTACTTC; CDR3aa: CASSPERDYEQYF
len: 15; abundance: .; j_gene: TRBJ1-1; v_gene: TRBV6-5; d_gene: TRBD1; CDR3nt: TGTGCCAGCAGTTACCGGGGACAGGGTGGCACTGAAGCTTTCTTT; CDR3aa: CASSYRGQGGTEAFF
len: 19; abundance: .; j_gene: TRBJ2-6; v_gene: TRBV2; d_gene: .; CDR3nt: TGTGCCAGCAGAACCCACGGGGTGGGACTCCCTTCTGGGGCCAACGTCCTGACTTTC; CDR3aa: CASRTHGVGLPSGANVLTF
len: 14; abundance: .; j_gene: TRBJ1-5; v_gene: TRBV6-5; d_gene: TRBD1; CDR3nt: TGTGCCAGCAGGACAGGACAGGGGTGGCAGCCCCAGCATTTT; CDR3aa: CASRTGQGWQPQHF
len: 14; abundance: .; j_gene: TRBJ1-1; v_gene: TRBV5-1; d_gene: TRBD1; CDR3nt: TGCGCCAGCAGCTCGGGACAGTTGAACACTGAAGCTTTCTTT; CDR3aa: CASSSGQLNTEAFF
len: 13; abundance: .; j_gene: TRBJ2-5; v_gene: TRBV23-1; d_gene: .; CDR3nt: TGCGCCAGCAGTCAACACTACAGGGAGACCCAGTACTTC; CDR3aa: CASSQHYRETQYF
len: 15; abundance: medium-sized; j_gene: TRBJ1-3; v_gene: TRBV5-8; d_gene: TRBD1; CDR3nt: TGTGCCAGCAGCTCGGACAGGGTCCCTGGAAACACCATATATTTT; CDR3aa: CASSSDRVPGNTIYF
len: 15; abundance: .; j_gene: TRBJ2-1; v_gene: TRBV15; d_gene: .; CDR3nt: TGTGCCACCAGCAGAGACAGCGGCTCCTACAATGAGCAGTTCTTC; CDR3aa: CATSRDSGSYNEQFF
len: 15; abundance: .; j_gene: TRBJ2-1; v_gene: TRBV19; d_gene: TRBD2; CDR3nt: TGTGCCAGTACCATGGGGCTAGCGGGAGGAAGTGAGCAGTTCTTC; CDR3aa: CASTMGLAGGSEQFF
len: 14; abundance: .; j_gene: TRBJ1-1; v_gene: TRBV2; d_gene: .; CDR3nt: TGTGCCAGCAGGTACAGGTTCATGAACACTGAAGCTTTCTTT; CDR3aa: CASRYRFMNTEAFF
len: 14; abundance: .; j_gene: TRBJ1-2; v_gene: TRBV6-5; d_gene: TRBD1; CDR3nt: TGTGCCAGCAGCAGGGACAGATTAAACTATGGCTACACCTTC; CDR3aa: CASSRDRLNYGYTF
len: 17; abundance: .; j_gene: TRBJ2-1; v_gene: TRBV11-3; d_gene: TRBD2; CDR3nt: TGTGCCAGCAGCCCGAAGAAGACTAGCGGGAGGGCCAATGAGCAGTTCTTC; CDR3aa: CASSPKKTSGRANEQFF
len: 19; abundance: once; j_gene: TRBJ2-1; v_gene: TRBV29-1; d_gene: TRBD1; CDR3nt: TGCAGCGTCCCAATGGGGGGACAGGGGAATTTGGCTAGAAACAATGAGCAGTTCTTC; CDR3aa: CSVPMGGQGNLARNNEQFF
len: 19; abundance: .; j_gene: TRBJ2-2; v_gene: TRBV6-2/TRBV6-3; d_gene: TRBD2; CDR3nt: TGTGCCAGCAGTTTGGGAACTAGCGGGAGGGAGAGAGCCACCGGGGAGCTGTTTTTT; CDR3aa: CASSLGTSGRERATGELFF
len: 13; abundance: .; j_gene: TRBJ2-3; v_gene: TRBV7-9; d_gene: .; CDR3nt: TGTGCAATAGGGGGTGGATACACAGATACGCAGTATTTT; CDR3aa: CAIGGGYTDTQYF
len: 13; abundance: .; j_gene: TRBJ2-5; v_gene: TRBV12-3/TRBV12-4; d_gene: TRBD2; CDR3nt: TGTGCCAGCAGTTTGAGCGGGACAGAGACCCAGTACTTC; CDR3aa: CASSLSGTETQYF
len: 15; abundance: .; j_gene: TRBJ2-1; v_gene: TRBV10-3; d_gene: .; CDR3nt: TGTGCCATCAGTGAGTCCTCTAGCTCCTACAATGAGCAGTTCTTC; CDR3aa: CAISESSSSYNEQFF
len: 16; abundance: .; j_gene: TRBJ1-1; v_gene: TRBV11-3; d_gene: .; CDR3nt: TGTGCCAGCAGCTTAGGGGGGCAGGGATTGAGCACTGAAGCTTTCTTT; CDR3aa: CASSLGGQGLSTEAFF
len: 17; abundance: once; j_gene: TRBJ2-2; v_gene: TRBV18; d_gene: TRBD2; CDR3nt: TGTGCCAGCTCACCTTCTAGCGGGATACGGAACACCGGGGAGCTGTTTTTT; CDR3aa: CASSPSSGIRNTGELFF
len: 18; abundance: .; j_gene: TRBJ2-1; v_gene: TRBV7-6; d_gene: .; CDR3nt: TGTGCCAGCAGCTTAGCGGCAATTGCCTCAGGGCCCCTAGGTGAGCAGTTCTTC; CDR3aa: CASSLAAIASGPLGEQFF
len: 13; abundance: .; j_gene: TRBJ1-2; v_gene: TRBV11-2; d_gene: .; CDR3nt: TGTGCCAGCAGCTTGAGAGCTAACTATGGCTACACCTTC; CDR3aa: CASSLRANYGYTF
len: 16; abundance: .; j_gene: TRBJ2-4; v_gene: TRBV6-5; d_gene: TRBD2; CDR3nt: TGTGCCAGCAGTTCCCCGAGACTAGCGGGAGGGCACATTCAGTACTTC; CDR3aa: CASSSPRLAGGHIQYF
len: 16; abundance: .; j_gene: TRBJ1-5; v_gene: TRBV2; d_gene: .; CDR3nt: TGTGCCAGCAGTACGACTCGACAGGCGCACAATCAGCCCCAGCATTTT; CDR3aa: CASSTTRQAHNQPQHF
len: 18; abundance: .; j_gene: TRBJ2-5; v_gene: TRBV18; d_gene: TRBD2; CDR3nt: TGTGCCAGCTCACGGTCGACTAGCGGACGCCCGCTGGGGGAGACCCAGTACTTC; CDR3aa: CASSRSTSGRPLGETQYF
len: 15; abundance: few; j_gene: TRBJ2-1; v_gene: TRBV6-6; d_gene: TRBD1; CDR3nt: TGTGCCAGCAGTATGACAGGGATCTCCTACAATGAGCAGTTCTTC; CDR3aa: CASSMTGISYNEQFF
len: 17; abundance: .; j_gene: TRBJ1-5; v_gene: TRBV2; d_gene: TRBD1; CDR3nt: TGTGCCAGCAGTGTAAACAAGGGGCGACAGGGAAATCAGCCCCAGCATTTT; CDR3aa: CASSVNKGRQGNQPQHF
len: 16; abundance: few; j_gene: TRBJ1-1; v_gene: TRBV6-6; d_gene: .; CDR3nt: TGTGCCAGCAGTTCCCCCTTGGCAGGGATGAACACTGAAGCTTTCTTT; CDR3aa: CASSSPLAGMNTEAFF
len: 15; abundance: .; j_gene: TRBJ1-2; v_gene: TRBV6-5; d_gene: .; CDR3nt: TGTGCCAGCAGTTACTCTGCGGGGCGGAACTATGGCTACACCTTC; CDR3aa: CASSYSAGRNYGYTF
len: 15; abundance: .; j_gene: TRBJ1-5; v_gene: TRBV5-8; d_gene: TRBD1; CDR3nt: TGTGCCAGCAGCGGGGGGACAGGGCCTAATCAGCCCCAGCATTTT; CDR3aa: CASSGGTGPNQPQHF
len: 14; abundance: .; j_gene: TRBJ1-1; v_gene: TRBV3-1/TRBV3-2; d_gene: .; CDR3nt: TGTGCCAGCAGCCGCAGGGAGGCTAACACTGAAGCTTTCTTT; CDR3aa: CASSRREANTEAFF
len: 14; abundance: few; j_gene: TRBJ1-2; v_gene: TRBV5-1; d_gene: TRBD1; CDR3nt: TGCGCCAGCAGTTACACCGGGACAGGGGTTGGCTACACCTTC; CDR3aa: CASSYTGTGVGYTF
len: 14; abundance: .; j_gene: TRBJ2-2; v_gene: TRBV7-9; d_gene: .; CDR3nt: TGTGCCAGCAGCCGATATAGCGGCACCGGGGAGCTGTTTTTT; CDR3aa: CASSRYSGTGELFF
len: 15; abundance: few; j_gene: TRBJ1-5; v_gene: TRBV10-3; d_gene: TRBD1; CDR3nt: TGTGCCATCAGTGAGGGGTGGGACAGGGATCAGCCCCAGCATTTT; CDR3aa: CAISEGWDRDQPQHF
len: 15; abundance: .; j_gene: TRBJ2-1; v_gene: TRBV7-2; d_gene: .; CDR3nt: TGTGCCAGCAGCTTAAAGCAGGGGTCGTCCGGGGAGCAGTTCTTC; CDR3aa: CASSLKQGSSGEQFF
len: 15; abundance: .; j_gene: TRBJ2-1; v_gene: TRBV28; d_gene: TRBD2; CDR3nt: TGTGCCAGCAACACCCCTGGGCTAGCGGGATATGAGCAGTTCTTC; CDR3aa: CASNTPGLAGYEQFF
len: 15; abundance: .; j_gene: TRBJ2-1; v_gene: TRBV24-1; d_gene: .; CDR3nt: TGTGCCACCAGTGATTTAGGACATTCCGGCGATGAGCAGTTCTTC; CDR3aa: CATSDLGHSGDEQFF
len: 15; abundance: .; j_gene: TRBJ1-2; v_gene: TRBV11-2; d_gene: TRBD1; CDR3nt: TGTGCCAGCAGCTTAACAGGGGGCGGTAACTATGGCTACACCTTC; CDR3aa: CASSLTGGGNYGYTF
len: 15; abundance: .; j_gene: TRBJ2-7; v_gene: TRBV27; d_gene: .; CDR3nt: TGTGCCAGCAGTCCCCTGACTAGGGGCCCCCTCGAGCAGTACTTC; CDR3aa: CASSPLTRGPLEQYF
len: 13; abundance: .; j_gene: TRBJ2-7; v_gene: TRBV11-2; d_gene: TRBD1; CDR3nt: TGTGCCAGCAGCGTAAACAGGGGAAGTGGGCAGTACTTC; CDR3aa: CASSVNRGSGQYF
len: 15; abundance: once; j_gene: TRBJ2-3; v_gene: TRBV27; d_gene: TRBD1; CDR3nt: TGTGCCAGCAATAAGGGACAGGGGGTAACAGATACGCAGTATTTT; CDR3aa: CASNKGQGVTDTQYF